Listed below are T cell receptor beta chains from one sample, sequenced in a study of technical replicates of blood from a few donors. The repertoire was sequenced with immunoSEQ multiplex PCR; TCRdb's copy has only in-frame clones and lacks some. The sample consists of 66,000 or so clones, less than 98% of them appearing once. Sample: T cells isolated from PBMCs. The source of these receptors is a human donor in good health. Each CDR3 is given with its conserved first and last residue. The order of the fields is D gene, clone size, CDR3 length, V gene, J gene, CDR3 DNA, CDR3 protein. A D gene is named only where the DNA matches it firmly. For some rows the clone size is stated as once, few or many, or as a class when expanded; others skip it.

D: -
size: -
length: 16
V: TRBV6-1
J: TRBJ2-1
DNA: TGTGCCAGCAGTGAAGGCGTACTAGCTGCCTACAATGAGCAGTTCTTC
CDR3: CASSEGVLAAYNEQFF

D: TRBD1
size: -
length: 15
V: TRBV7-9
J: TRBJ1-2
DNA: TGTGCCAGCAGCTTAGGAAAGGGACAGGCCTATGGCTACACCTTC
CDR3: CASSLGKGQAYGYTF

D: -
size: -
length: 13
V: TRBV5-1
J: TRBJ1-2
DNA: TGCGCCAGCAGCTTGTTGGGGCAGGAGTTCTACACCTTC
CDR3: CASSLLGQEFYTF

D: TRBD2
size: -
length: 13
V: TRBV6-6
J: TRBJ2-5
DNA: TGTGCCAGCAAACTAGCGGGAGTTGAGACCCAGTACTTC
CDR3: CASKLAGVETQYF

D: -
size: -
length: 11
V: TRBV28
J: TRBJ1-1
DNA: TGTGCCAGCAGCCCTCTCACTGAAGCTTTCTTT
CDR3: CASSPLTEAFF

D: -
size: -
length: 14
V: TRBV27
J: TRBJ1-6
DNA: TGTGCCAGCAGTTTATTAGGGGGGGGCTCACCCCTCCACTTT
CDR3: CASSLLGGGSPLHF

D: TRBD1
size: -
length: 14
V: TRBV7-9
J: TRBJ1-2
DNA: TGTGCCAGCAGCTTAGGGACAGGGGCTAGTGGCTACACCTTC
CDR3: CASSLGTGASGYTF

D: TRBD1
size: -
length: 17
V: TRBV7-8
J: TRBJ1-1
DNA: TGTGCCAGCAGCCGCCGGACAGGGGGCGCCTTCGGCACTGAAGCTTTCTTT
CDR3: CASSRRTGGAFGTEAFF

D: -
size: -
length: 10
V: TRBV2
J: TRBJ2-1
DNA: TGTGCCAGCAGTAGCGGCCCAGCGTTCTTC
CDR3: CASSSGPAFF

D: TRBD2
size: -
length: 15
V: TRBV4-2
J: TRBJ2-4
DNA: TGTGCCAGCAGCCAGGGACTAGCGGTCAAAAACATTCAGTACTTC
CDR3: CASSQGLAVKNIQYF

D: TRBD1
size: -
length: 16
V: TRBV7-3
J: TRBJ2-3
DNA: TGTGCCAGCAGCACGATTGCGGGGACAGGGGGAGATACGCAGTATTTT
CDR3: CASSTIAGTGGDTQYF

D: TRBD1
size: -
length: 16
V: TRBV29-1
J: TRBJ2-7
DNA: TGCAGCGTTACGACCCCCGGACAGGGCTTGTCCTACGAGCAGTACTTC
CDR3: CSVTTPGQGLSYEQYF

D: TRBD1
size: -
length: 14
V: TRBV19
J: TRBJ2-5
DNA: TGTGCCAGTAGTATAGGACAGGGTCAAGAGACCCAGTACTTC
CDR3: CASSIGQGQETQYF

D: -
size: -
length: 14
V: TRBV11-3
J: TRBJ2-7
DNA: TGTGCCAGCAGCCCCCGAAGCGGCCCCTCCGAGCAGTACTTC
CDR3: CASSPRSGPSEQYF

D: TRBD1
size: -
length: 14
V: TRBV29-1
J: TRBJ2-3
DNA: TGCAGCGTTGCCGGGACAGGGGAGGTGGATACGCAGTATTTT
CDR3: CSVAGTGEVDTQYF

D: -
size: -
length: 13
V: TRBV5-8
J: TRBJ1-2
DNA: TGTGCCAGCAGCTTGACAGGGACGGATGGCTACACCTTC
CDR3: CASSLTGTDGYTF

D: -
size: -
length: 21
V: TRBV6-1
J: TRBJ2-7
DNA: TGTGCCAGCCGTGAATCCTATCAGGGGGCTAGCGGGATCACTAGCTCCTACGAGCAGTACTTC
CDR3: CASRESYQGASGITSSYEQYF

D: -
size: -
length: 12
V: TRBV18
J: TRBJ1-3
DNA: TGTGCCAGCTCACCCCTTGGCGGCACCATATATTTT
CDR3: CASSPLGGTIYF

D: TRBD2
size: -
length: 14
V: TRBV25-1
J: TRBJ2-5
DNA: TGTGCCAGCATGGTAGCGGGAGCACCAGAGACCCAGTACTTC
CDR3: CASMVAGAPETQYF

D: -
size: -
length: 13
V: TRBV29-1
J: TRBJ1-5
DNA: TGCAGCGTTGACTTGGGGGGTGATCAGCCCCAGCATTTT
CDR3: CSVDLGGDQPQHF

D: TRBD2
size: -
length: 18
V: TRBV30
J: TRBJ2-1
DNA: TGTGCCAGAGAACCGGGACTAGCGGGTGACCGGGGGGACAATGAGCAGTTCTTC
CDR3: CAREPGLAGDRGDNEQFF

D: -
size: -
length: 10
V: TRBV20-1
J: TRBJ2-1
DNA: TGCAGTGCTAATAGCTGGGAGCAGTTCTTC
CDR3: CSANSWEQFF

D: TRBD2
size: -
length: 15
V: TRBV18
J: TRBJ2-3
DNA: TGTGCCAGCTCACCACAGGGACTAGCCTCAGATACGCAGTATTTT
CDR3: CASSPQGLASDTQYF

D: -
size: -
length: 16
V: TRBV5-1
J: TRBJ1-3
DNA: TGCGCCAGCAGCTTGTGGGCCTTAGGCTCTGGAAACACCATATATTTT
CDR3: CASSLWALGSGNTIYF

D: TRBD1
size: -
length: 14
V: TRBV2
J: TRBJ1-2
DNA: TGTGCCAGCAGTGAAACAGGGGGCGCGTACGGCTACACCTTC
CDR3: CASSETGGAYGYTF

D: TRBD2
size: -
length: 16
V: TRBV9
J: TRBJ2-7
DNA: TGTGCCAGCAGCGTAGTTGGCCTAGCGGGAGTCTACGAGCAGTACTTC
CDR3: CASSVVGLAGVYEQYF

D: TRBD2
size: -
length: 14
V: TRBV10-3
J: TRBJ2-7
DNA: TGTGCCATCAAGTCCAGCGGGGGGATTTTCGAGCAGTACTTC
CDR3: CAIKSSGGIFEQYF

D: -
size: -
length: 15
V: TRBV15
J: TRBJ2-7
DNA: TGTGCCACCAGCAGAGGGGGCGGATTAGGCTACGAGCAGTACTTC
CDR3: CATSRGGGLGYEQYF

D: TRBD2
size: once
length: 14
V: TRBV5-1
J: TRBJ2-3
DNA: TGCGCCAGTATAGCGGGCCCTAGCACAGATACGCAGTATTTT
CDR3: CASIAGPSTDTQYF

D: TRBD1
size: -
length: 13
V: TRBV4-1
J: TRBJ2-7
DNA: TGCGCCAGCAGCCCCGGGACAGACTACGAGCAGTACTTC
CDR3: CASSPGTDYEQYF

D: -
size: -
length: 12
V: TRBV6-5
J: TRBJ1-5
DNA: TGTGCCAGCAAGTCAGGGAACCAGCCCCAGCATTTT
CDR3: CASKSGNQPQHF

D: -
size: -
length: 17
V: TRBV9
J: TRBJ1-6
DNA: TGTGCCAGCAGCCCCACACTCCCCGAACTAGTTAATTCACCCCTCCACTTT
CDR3: CASSPTLPELVNSPLHF

D: TRBD2
size: -
length: 16
V: TRBV7-2
J: TRBJ2-7
DNA: TGTGCCAGCAGCTTAGTTAGCGCGGGAGGGCCCTACGAGCAGTACTTC
CDR3: CASSLVSAGGPYEQYF

D: -
size: -
length: 12
V: TRBV6-5
J: TRBJ2-7
DNA: TGTGCCAGCAGTTACAACCTATACGAGCAGTACTTC
CDR3: CASSYNLYEQYF

D: -
size: -
length: 15
V: TRBV2
J: TRBJ2-1
DNA: TGTGCCAGCAGTGTCAGTAGCGGAACCTACAATGAGCAGTTCTTC
CDR3: CASSVSSGTYNEQFF

D: -
size: -
length: 16
V: TRBV9
J: TRBJ2-2
DNA: TGTGCCAGCAGCGTAGATGGAGGGGGCGGCACCGGGGAGCTGTTTTTT
CDR3: CASSVDGGGGTGELFF

D: TRBD1
size: -
length: 16
V: TRBV6-1
J: TRBJ2-1
DNA: TGTGCCAGCAGTGATTTGACAGGGGGCGCGGGCAATGAGCAGTTCTTC
CDR3: CASSDLTGGAGNEQFF

D: -
size: -
length: 16
V: TRBV4-2
J: TRBJ2-2
DNA: TGTGCCAGCAGCCACCAGGACAGATCGAACACCGGGGAGCTGTTTTTT
CDR3: CASSHQDRSNTGELFF

D: -
size: -
length: 17
V: TRBV11-2
J: TRBJ2-3
DNA: TGTGCCAGCAGCTTGGTGCATGGGGAAGGGGTCACAGATACGCAGTATTTT
CDR3: CASSLVHGEGVTDTQYF

D: -
size: -
length: 15
V: TRBV5-8
J: TRBJ1-3
DNA: TGTGCCAGCAGCTTGACGGCAGGGACTGGAAACACCATATATTTT
CDR3: CASSLTAGTGNTIYF

D: TRBD1
size: -
length: 12
V: TRBV15
J: TRBJ1-2
DNA: TGTGCCACCATGGACAGGGGGCCTGGCTACACCTTC
CDR3: CATMDRGPGYTF

D: TRBD2
size: -
length: 15
V: TRBV11-2
J: TRBJ2-5
DNA: TGTGCCAGCAGAAGCCCTTTGGGAGGGTTAGAGACCCAGTACTTC
CDR3: CASRSPLGGLETQYF

D: TRBD1
size: once
length: 15
V: TRBV5-4
J: TRBJ2-3
DNA: TGTGCCAGCAGCCGAGGGGGCGACGGACATTATACGCAGTATTTT
CDR3: CASSRGGDGHYTQYF

D: -
size: -
length: 15
V: TRBV11-2
J: TRBJ2-1
DNA: TGTGCCAGCAGCTTGATACAGGGTGTGATAATGGAGCAGTTCTTC
CDR3: CASSLIQGVIMEQFF

D: -
size: -
length: 17
V: TRBV12-5
J: TRBJ2-5
DNA: TGTGCTAGTGGTTTGGGTCCGGGTGGCAGGGTTGAAGAGACCCAGTACTTC
CDR3: CASGLGPGGRVEETQYF

D: -
size: -
length: 15
V: TRBV7-9
J: TRBJ1-3
DNA: TGTGCCAGCAGCCCCGATGCTACTCCTGGAAACACCATATATTTT
CDR3: CASSPDATPGNTIYF

D: TRBD1
size: -
length: 16
V: TRBV28
J: TRBJ2-7
DNA: TGTGCCAGCAGTTTATTGCGGGACAGGGCTTCCTACGAGCAGTACTTC
CDR3: CASSLLRDRASYEQYF

D: TRBD1
size: -
length: 12
V: TRBV19
J: TRBJ1-2
DNA: TGTGCCAGTAGTGTTGACAGGGTCGGCTACACCTTC
CDR3: CASSVDRVGYTF

D: -
size: -
length: 14
V: TRBV5-1
J: TRBJ1-4
DNA: TGCGCCAGCAGCCTTAGGACAGTGGATGAAAAACTGTTTTTT
CDR3: CASSLRTVDEKLFF